This TCR beta chain was sequenced in a study of blood T cell repertoires in COVID-19. Background on the study: The United States, Italy and Spain were the sources of the acute and convalescent COVID-19 samples. The cDNA or gDNA used as material had been derived from T cells, B-cell-depleted T cells, or PBMCs.

V was trimmed by 0 bases and J by 10 bases, leaving 13 bases between them. The germline gives CDR1 LGHDT, CDR2 YNNKEL (reference sequence). The CDR3 runs to 15 residues. In the authors' methods: Estimation of nucleated cell counts relied on the amplification of reference gene primers. Data came from immunoSEQ multiplex PCR; TCRdb stores just in-frame clones and leaves some out. Clone size and the V and J calls come from that table; the DNA yielded D and trimming. The sample holds approximately 430,000 clones, about nine tenths seen once. The source is a woman in her 30s with active or convalescent COVID-19. Material: peripheral blood. The rearrangement uses TRBV3-1 (or the pseudogene TRBV3-2) and TRBJ1-6; the D is unclear. The CDR3 DNA reads TGTGCCAGCAGCCAAGATTTGAGGGTCGAATCACCCCTCCACTTT. Amino acids: CASSQDLRVESPLHF.